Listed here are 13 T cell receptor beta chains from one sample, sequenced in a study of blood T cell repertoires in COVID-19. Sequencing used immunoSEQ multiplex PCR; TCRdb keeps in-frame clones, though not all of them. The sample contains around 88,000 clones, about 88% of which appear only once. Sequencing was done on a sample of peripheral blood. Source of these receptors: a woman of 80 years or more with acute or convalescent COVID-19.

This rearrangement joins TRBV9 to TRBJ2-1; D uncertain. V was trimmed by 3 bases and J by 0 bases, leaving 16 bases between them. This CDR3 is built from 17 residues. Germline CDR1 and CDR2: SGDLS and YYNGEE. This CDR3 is CASSAEIVAPSYNEQFF. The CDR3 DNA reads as TGTGCCAGCAGCGCTGAAATAGTAGCTCCCTCCTACAATGAGCAGTTCTTC.

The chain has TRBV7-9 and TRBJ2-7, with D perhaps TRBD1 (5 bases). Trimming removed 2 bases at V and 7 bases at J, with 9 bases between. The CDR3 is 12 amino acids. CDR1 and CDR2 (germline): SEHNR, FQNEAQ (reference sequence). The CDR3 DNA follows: TGTGCCAGCAGCTTAAAAGGGGTTGAGCAGTACTTC. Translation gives CASSLKGVEQYF.

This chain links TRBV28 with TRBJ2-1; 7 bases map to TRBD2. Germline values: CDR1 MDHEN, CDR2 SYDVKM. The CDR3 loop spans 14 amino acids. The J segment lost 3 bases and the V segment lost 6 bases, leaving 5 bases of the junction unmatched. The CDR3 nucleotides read TGTGCCAGCAGCCAGGGAGGGTTCTACAATGAGCAGTTCTTC. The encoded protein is CASSQGGFYNEQFF.

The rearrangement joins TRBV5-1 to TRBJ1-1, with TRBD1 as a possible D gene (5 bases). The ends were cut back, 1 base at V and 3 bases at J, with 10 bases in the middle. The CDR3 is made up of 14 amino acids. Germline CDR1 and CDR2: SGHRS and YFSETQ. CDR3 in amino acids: CASSLHRIDTEAFF. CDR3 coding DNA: TGCGCCAGCAGCTTGCACAGGATAGACACTGAAGCTTTCTTT.

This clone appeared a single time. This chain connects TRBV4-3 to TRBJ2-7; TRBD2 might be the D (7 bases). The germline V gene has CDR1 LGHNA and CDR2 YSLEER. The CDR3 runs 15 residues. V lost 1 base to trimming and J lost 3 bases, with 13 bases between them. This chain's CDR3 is CASSQVGGALYEQYF. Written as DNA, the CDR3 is TGCGCCAGCAGCCAAGTAGGGGGGGCGCTCTACGAGCAGTACTTC.

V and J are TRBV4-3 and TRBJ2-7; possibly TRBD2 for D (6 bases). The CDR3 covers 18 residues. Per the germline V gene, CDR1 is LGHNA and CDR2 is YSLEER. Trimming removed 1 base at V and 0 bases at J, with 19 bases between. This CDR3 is CASSQGFSGTLSSYEQYF. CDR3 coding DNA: TGCGCCAGCAGCCAAGGTTTTTCCGGGACTCTGAGCTCCTACGAGCAGTACTTC.

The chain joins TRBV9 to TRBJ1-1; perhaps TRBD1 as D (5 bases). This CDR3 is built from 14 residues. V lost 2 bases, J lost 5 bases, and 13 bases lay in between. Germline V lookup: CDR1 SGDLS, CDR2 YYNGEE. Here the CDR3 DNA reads TGTGCCAGCAGCGTCAAAGGGGCGAGTACTGAAGCTTTCTTT. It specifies CASSVKGASTEAFF. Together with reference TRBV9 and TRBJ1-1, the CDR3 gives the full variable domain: DSGVTQTPKHLITATGQRVTLRCSPRSGDLSVYWYQQSLDQGLQFLIQYYNGEERAKGNILERFSAQQFPDLHSELNLSSLELGDSALYFCASSVKGASTEAFFGQGTRLTVV.

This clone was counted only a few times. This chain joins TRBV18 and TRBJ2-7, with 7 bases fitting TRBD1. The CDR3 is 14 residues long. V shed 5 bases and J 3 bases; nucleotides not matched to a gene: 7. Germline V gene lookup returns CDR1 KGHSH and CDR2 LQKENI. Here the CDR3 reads CASSLGRGFYEQYF. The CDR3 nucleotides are TGTGCCAGCTCATTGGGCAGGGGGTTCTACGAGCAGTACTTC.

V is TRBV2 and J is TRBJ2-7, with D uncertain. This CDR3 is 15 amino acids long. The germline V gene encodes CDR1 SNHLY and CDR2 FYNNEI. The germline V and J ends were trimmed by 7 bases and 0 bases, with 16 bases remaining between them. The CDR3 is CASITGSAPSYEQYF. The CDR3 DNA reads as TGTGCCAGCATTACCGGCAGCGCCCCCTCCTACGAGCAGTACTTC.

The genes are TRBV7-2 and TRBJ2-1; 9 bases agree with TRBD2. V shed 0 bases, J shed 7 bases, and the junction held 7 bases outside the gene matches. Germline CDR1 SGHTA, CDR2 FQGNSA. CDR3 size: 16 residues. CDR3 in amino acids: CASSLAGLAGQNEQFF. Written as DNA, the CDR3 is TGTGCCAGCAGCTTAGCGGGTCTAGCGGGGCAGAATGAGCAGTTCTTC.

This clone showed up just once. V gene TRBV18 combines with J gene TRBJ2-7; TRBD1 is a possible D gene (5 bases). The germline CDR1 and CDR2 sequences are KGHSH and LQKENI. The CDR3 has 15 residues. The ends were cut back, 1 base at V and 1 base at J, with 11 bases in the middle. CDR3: CASSPLMAGSYEQYF. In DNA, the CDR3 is TGTGCCAGCTCACCACTTATGGCAGGGTCCTACGAGCAGTACTTC.

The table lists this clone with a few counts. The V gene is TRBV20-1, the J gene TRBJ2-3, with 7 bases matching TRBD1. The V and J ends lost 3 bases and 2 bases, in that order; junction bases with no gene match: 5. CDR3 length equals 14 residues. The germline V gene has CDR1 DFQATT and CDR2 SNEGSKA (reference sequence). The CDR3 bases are TGCAGTGCTAGTGCAGGGGGTTACACAGATACGCAGTATTTT. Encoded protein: CSASAGGYTDTQYF.

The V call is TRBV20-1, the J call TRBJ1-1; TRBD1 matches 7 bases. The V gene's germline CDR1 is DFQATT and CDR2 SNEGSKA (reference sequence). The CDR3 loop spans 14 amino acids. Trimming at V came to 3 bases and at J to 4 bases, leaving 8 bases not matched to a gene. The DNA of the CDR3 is TGCAGTGCTAGTTCAGGGGGGCGCGGCACTGAAGCTTTCTTT. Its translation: CSASSGGRGTEAFF.